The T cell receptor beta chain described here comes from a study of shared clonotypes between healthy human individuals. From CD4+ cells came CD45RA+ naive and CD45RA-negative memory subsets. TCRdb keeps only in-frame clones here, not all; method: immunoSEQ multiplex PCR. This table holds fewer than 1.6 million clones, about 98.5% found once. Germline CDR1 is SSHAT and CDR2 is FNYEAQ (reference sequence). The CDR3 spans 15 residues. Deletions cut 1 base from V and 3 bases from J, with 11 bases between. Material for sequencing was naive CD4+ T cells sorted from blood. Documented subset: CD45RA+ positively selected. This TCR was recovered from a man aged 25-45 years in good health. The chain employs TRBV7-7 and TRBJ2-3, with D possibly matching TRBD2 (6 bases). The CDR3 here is CASSLGQRGTDTQYF. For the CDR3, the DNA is TGTGCCAGCAGCTTAGGGCAACGGGGGACAGATACGCAGTATTTT.